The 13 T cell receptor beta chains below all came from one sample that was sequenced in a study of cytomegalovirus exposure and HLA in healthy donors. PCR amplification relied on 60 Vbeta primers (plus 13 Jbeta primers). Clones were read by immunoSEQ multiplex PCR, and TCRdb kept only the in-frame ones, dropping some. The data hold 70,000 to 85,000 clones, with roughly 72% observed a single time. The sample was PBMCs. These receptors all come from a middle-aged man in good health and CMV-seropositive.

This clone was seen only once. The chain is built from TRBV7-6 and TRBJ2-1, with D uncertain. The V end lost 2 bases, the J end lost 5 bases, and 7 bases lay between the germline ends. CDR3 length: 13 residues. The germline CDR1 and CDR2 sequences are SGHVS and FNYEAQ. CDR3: CASSLTIDNEQFF. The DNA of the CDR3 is TGTGCCAGCAGCTTAACCATAGACAATGAGCAGTTCTTC.

The CDR3 reads CASSLRGGGKGEQFF. The CDR3 nucleotides read TGTGCCAGCAGCTTGAGGGGCGGGGGCAAAGGGGAGCAGTTCTTC. The chain has TRBV5-4 and TRBJ2-1; a possible D gene is TRBD2 (7 bases). From germline, CDR1 is SGHNT and CDR2 YYREEE (reference sequence). CDR3 length equals 15 residues. The V and J ends lost 1 base and 10 bases respectively, with 18 bases between them.

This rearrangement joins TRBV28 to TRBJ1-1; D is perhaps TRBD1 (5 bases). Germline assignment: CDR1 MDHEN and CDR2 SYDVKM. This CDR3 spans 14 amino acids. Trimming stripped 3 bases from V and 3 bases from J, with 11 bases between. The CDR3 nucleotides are TGTGCCAGCAGTTTGAGTCAGGGTGACACTGAAGCTTTCTTT. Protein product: CASSLSQGDTEAFF.

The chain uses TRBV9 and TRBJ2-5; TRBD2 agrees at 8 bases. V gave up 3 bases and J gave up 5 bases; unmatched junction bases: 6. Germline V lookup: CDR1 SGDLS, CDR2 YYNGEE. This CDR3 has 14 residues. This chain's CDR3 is CASSASGSWETQYF. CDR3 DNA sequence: TGTGCCAGCAGCGCTAGCGGGTCCTGGGAGACCCAGTACTTC.

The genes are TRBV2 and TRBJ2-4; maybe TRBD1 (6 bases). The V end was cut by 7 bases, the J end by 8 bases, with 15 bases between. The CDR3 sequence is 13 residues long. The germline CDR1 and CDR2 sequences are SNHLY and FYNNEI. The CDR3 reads CASIATGSDIQYF. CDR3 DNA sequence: TGTGCCAGCATCGCCACAGGGTCGGACATTCAGTACTTC.

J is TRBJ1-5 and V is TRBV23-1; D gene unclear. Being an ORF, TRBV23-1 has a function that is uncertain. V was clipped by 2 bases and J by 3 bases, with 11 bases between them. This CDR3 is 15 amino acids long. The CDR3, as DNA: TGCGCCAGCAGTCAACCGAGACTGACCAATCAGCCCCAGCATTTT. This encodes CASSQPRLTNQPQHF.

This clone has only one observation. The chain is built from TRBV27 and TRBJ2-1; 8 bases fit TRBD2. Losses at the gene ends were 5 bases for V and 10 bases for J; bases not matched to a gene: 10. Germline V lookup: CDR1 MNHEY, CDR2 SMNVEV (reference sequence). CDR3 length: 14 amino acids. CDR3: CASSEVAGHYEQFF. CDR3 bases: TGTGCCAGCAGTGAAGTAGCGGGACATTACGAGCAGTTCTTC.

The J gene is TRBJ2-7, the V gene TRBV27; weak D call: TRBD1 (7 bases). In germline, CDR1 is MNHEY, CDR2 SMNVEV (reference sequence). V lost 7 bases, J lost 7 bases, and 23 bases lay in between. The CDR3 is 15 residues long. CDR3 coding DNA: TGTGCCAGCACCTCAGGCGGGACAGCCCTTGGGGAGCAGTACTTC. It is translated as CASTSGGTALGEQYF.

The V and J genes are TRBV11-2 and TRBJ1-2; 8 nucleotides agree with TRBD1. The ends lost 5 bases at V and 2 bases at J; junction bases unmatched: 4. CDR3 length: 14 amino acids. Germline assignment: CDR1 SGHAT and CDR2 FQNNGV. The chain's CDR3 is CASSPTGVNYGYTF. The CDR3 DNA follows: TGTGCCAGCAGCCCGACAGGGGTGAACTATGGCTACACCTTC. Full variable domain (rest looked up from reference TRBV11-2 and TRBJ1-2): EAGVAQSPRYKIIEKRQSVAFWCNPISGHATLYWYQQILGQGPKLLIQFQNNGVVDDSQLPKDRFSAERLKGVDSTLKIQPAKLEDSAVYLCASSPTGVNYGYTFGSGTRLTVV.

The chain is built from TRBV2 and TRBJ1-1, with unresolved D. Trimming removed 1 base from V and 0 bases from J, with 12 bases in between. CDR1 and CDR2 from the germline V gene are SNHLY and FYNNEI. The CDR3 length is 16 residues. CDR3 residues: CASSEDAGLMNTEAFF. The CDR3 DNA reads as TGTGCCAGCAGTGAAGACGCCGGACTCATGAACACTGAAGCTTTCTTT. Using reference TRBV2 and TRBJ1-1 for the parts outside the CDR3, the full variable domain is EPEVTQTPSHQVTQMGQEVILRCVPISNHLYFYWYRQILGQKVEFLVSFYNNEISEKSEIFDDQFSVERPDGSNFTLKIRSTKLEDSAMYFCASSEDAGLMNTEAFFGQGTRLTVV.

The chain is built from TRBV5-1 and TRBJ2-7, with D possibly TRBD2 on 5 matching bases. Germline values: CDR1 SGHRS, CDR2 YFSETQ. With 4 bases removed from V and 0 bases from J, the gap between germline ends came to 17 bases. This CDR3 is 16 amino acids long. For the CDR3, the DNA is TGCGCCAGCAGCGACGTCCCGGGGTCTAGCTCCTACGAGCAGTACTTC. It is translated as CASSDVPGSSSYEQYF. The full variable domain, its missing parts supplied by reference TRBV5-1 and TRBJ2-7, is KAGVTQTPRYLIKTRGQQVTLSCSPISGHRSVSWYQQTPGQGLQFLFEYFSETQRNKGNFPGRFSGRQFSNSRSEMNVSTLELGDSALYLCASSDVPGSSSYEQYFGPGTRLTVT.

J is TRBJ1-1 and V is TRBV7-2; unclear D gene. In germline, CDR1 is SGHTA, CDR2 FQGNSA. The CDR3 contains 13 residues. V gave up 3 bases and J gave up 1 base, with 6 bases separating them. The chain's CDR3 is CASSFPGNTEAFF. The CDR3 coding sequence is TGTGCCAGCAGCTTTCCAGGGAACACTGAAGCTTTCTTT. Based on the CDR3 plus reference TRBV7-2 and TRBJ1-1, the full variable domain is GAGVSQSPSNKVTEKGKDVELRCDPISGHTALYWYRQSLGQGLEFLIYFQGNSAPDKSGLPSDRFSAERTGGSVSTLTIQRTQQEDSAVYLCASSFPGNTEAFFGQGTRLTVV.

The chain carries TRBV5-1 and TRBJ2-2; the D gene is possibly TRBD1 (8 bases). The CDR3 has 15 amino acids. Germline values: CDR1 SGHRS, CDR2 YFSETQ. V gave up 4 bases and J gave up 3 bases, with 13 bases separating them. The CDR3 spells CASSNTGGDTGELFF. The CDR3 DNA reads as TGCGCCAGCAGCAACACAGGGGGGGACACCGGGGAGCTGTTTTTT.